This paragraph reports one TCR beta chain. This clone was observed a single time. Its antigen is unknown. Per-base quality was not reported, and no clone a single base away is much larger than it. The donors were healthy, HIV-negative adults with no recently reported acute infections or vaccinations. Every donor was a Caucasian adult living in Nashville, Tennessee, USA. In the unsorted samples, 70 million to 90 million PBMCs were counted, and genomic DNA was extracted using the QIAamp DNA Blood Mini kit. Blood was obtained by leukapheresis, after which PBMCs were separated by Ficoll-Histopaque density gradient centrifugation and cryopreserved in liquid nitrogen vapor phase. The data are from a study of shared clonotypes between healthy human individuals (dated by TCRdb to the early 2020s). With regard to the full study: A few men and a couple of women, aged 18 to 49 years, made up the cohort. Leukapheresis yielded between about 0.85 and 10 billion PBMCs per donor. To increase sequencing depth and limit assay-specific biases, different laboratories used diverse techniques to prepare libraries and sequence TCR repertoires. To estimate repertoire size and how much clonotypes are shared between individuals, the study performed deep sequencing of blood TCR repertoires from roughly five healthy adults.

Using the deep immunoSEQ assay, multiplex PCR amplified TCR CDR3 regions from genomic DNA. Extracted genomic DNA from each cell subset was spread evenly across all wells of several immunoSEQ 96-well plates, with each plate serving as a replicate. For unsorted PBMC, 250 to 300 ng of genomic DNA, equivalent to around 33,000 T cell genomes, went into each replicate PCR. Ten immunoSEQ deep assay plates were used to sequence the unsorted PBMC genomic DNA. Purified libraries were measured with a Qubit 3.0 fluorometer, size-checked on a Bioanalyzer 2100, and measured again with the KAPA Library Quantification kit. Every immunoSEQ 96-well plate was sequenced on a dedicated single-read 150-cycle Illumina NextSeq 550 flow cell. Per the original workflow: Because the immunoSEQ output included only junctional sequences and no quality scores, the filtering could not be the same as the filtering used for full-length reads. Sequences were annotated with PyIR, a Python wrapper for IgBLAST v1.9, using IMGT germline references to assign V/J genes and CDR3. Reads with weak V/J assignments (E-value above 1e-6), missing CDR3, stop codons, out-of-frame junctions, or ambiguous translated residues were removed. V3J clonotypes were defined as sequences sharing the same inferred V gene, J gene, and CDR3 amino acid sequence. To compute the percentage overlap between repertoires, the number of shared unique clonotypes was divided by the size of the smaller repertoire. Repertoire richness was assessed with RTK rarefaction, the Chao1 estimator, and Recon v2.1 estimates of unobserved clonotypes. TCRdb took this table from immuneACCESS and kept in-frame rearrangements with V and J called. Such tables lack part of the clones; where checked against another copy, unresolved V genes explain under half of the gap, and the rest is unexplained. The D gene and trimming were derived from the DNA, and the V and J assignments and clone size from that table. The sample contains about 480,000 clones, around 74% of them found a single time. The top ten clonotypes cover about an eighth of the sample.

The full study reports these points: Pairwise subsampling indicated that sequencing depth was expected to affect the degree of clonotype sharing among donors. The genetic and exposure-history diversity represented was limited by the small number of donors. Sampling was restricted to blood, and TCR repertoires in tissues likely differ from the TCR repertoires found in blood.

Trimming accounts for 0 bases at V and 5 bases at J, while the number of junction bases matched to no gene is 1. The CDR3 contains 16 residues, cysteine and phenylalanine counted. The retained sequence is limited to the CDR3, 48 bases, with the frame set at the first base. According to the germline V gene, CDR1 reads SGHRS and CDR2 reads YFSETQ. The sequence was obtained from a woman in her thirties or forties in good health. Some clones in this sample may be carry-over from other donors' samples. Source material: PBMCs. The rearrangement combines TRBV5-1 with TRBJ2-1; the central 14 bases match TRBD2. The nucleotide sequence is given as TGCGCCAGCAGCTTGGCGGGACTAGCGGGAGACAATGAGCAGTTCTTC. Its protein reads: CASSLAGLAGDNEQFF.